A single sample is the source of the 29 T cell receptor beta chains below, sequenced in a study of T-cell reconstitution after alpha-beta-depleted transplantation in children. Unique molecular identifiers were incorporated when the TCRbeta library was constructed. MiXCR, applied by TCRdb to the PCR reads, yields one record per CDR3 protein. The sample carries a few hundred thousand distinct CDR3 sequences, roughly an eighth recorded once. Sequences were derived from PBMCs from the stem cell graft donor, sampled from the stem cell graft. These receptors originate from a human donor who donated a stem cell graft to a child with combined immunodeficiency.

This chain joins TRBV4-3 and TRBJ1-1; tentatively, D is TRBD1 (5 bases). This CDR3 contains 14 residues. Between the trimmed V and J ends, which lost 0 bases and 1 base, there was a span of 6 bases. Germline V gives CDR1 LGHNA, CDR2 YSLEER. CDR3 nucleotides: TGCGCCAGCAGCCAAGATAGGGGGAACACTGAAGCTTTCTTT. It translates to CASSQDRGNTEAFF.

This clonotype showed up just a few times. J is TRBJ2-1 and V is TRBV24-1; 7 bases align to TRBD1. The CDR3 consists of 13 residues. V was pared by 2 bases and J by 9 bases, with 3 bases of the junction left unmatched. The germline CDR1 and CDR2 sequences are KGHDR and SFDVKD. CDR3 amino acids: CATSDWPGGEQFF. CDR3 sequence (DNA): TGTGCCACCAGTGATTGGCCAGGGGGTGAGCAGTTCTTC.

This clonotype was seen more than once but under ten times. The CDR3 DNA follows: TGTGCCAGCAGCGACGTTGTAACAGATACGCAGTATTTT. Translating it yields CASSDVVTDTQYF. The V call is TRBV7-8, the J call TRBJ2-3, with D unresolved. The CDR3 extends over 13 amino acids. Trimming pared 5 bases from V and 3 bases from J, leaving 9 bases between. Germline CDR1 is SGHVS and CDR2 is FQNEAQ.

This clonotype was counted at least ten times. The junction shows a germline mismatch at one end, possibly a read error. This chain uses TRBV7-9 with TRBJ1-5, with TRBD1 matching 9 bases. Looked up from germline, CDR1 is SEHNR and CDR2 is FQNEAQ (reference sequence). CDR3 length: 14 residues. The CDR3 protein is CASSLGQGNQPQHF. Written as DNA, the CDR3 is TGTGCCAGCAGTTTAGGACAGGGGAATCAGCCCCAGCATTTT.

V usage is TRBV12-3 or TRBV12-4 and J usage is TRBJ2-3; the D call may be TRBD1 or TRBD2 (5 bases each). CDR3 size: 14 residues. V was pared by 5 bases and J by 2 bases, with 11 bases between. The CDR3 sequence: CASSPGPTTDTQYF. As DNA, the CDR3 is TGTGCCAGCAGTCCGGGACCTACCACAGATACGCAGTATTTT.

As DNA, the CDR3 is TGCAGTGCTAGGCCGGGAACAGATACGCAGTATTTT. Amino acid sequence: CSARPGTDTQYF. The chain is built from TRBV20-1 and TRBJ2-3; TRBD2 is a possible D gene (5 bases). The germline V and J ends were trimmed by 3 bases and 3 bases, with 7 bases remaining between them. This CDR3 contains 12 residues. Germline assignment: CDR1 DFQATT and CDR2 SNEGSKA (reference sequence).

This chain connects TRBV20-1 to TRBJ1-1; 8 nucleotides line up with TRBD1. This CDR3 comprises 14 residues. The germline CDR1 and CDR2 sequences are DFQATT and SNEGSKA (reference sequence). The V and J ends lost 5 bases and 3 bases, in that order; junction bases with no gene match: 8. CDR3 loop: CSAEAGGVYTEAFF. DNA of the CDR3: TGCAGTGCTGAGGCAGGGGGCGTTTACACTGAAGCTTTCTTT.

This clonotype was counted only a few times. This rearrangement joins TRBV6-5 to TRBJ2-6; TRBD1 is a possible D gene (5 bases). Germline loops: CDR1 MNHEY, CDR2 SVGAGI. Trimming took 4 bases from V and 4 from J, leaving 11 bases between them. The CDR3 spans 15 residues. CDR3 nucleotides: TGTGCCAGCAGTTTGCAGGGTCCCGGGGCCAACGTCCTGACTTTC. The encoded protein is CASSLQGPGANVLTF.

The sample holds a few counts of this clonotype. The chain combines TRBV11-2 with TRBJ2-4; 11 positions agree with TRBD1. This CDR3 is 19 amino acids long. Germline lookup yields CDR1 SGHAT and CDR2 FQNNGV. The V gene end was trimmed by 0 bases and the J gene end by 6 bases; junction bases not matched to a gene: 13. CDR3 nucleotide sequence: TGTGCCAGCAGCTTAGATAACCCCCCTTGGACAGGGGGCGCAAACATTCAGTACTTC. Amino acid sequence: CASSLDNPPWTGGANIQYF.

J is TRBJ2-1 and V is TRBV6-1, with D hard to call. CDR1 and CDR2 from the germline V gene are MNHNS and SASEGT. This CDR3 has 15 amino acids. The germline V and J ends were trimmed by 6 bases and 0 bases, with 12 bases remaining between them. The CDR3 nucleotides are TGTGCCAGCAGCCGAATTACAACCTCCTACAATGAGCAGTTCTTC. Amino acid sequence: CASSRITTSYNEQFF.

The V gene is TRBV18, the J gene TRBJ2-1, with D hard to call. Germline V CDR1 and CDR2: KGHSH, LQKENI. V lost 0 bases to trimming and J lost 5 bases, with 14 bases between them. The CDR3 loop spans 16 amino acids. CDR3 nucleotide sequence: TGTGCCAGCTCACCACCCTGGGAAACCTATAACAATGAGCAGTTCTTC. Amino acids: CASSPPWETYNNEQFF.

The chain recombines TRBV2 with TRBJ2-5, with D hard to call. The germline CDR1 and CDR2 sequences are SNHLY and FYNNEI. Trimming took off 5 bases at V and 2 bases at J, with 9 bases between the two ends. The length of the CDR3 is 13 residues. In DNA form, the CDR3 reads TGTGCCAGCAGTAAACAGTTTCAAGAGACCCAGTACTTC. The encoded protein is CASSKQFQETQYF. Combining the CDR3 with reference TRBV2 and TRBJ2-5 gives the whole variable domain EPEVTQTPSHQVTQMGQEVILRCVPISNHLYFYWYRQILGQKVEFLVSFYNNEISEKSEIFDDQFSVERPDGSNFTLKIRSTKLEDSAMYFCASSKQFQETQYFGPGTRLLVL.

This clonotype was recorded at least ten times. The rearrangement uses TRBV7-8 and TRBJ2-3; D is possibly TRBD1 or TRBD2 (5 bases each). The CDR3 has 16 amino acids. V was shortened by 3 bases and J by 4 bases, with 17 bases between the two germline ends. CDR1 is SGHVS, CDR2 FQNEAQ, per germline. For the CDR3, the DNA is TGTGCCAGCAGCTTGGGACGGTCCCAATCCGCAGATACGCAGTATTTT. It is translated as CASSLGRSQSADTQYF.

The chain's CDR3 is CASSPSGGNYGYTF. The CDR3 coding sequence is TGTGCCAGCTCACCATCTGGGGGCAACTATGGCTACACCTTC. The chain combines TRBV18 with TRBJ1-2; possible D gene TRBD1, 6 bases. V gave up 2 bases and J gave up 2 bases, with 9 bases separating them. The CDR3 has 14 amino acids. Germline V CDR1 and CDR2: KGHSH, LQKENI.

DNA for the CDR3: TGCGTCAGTACCAACCGGGACAGGGGAGCAGATACGCAGTATTTT. Its translation: CVSTNRDRGADTQYF. The V call is TRBV5-1, the J call TRBJ2-3; 10 nucleotides align to TRBD1. The CDR3 is made up of 15 amino acids. Germline V gene lookup returns CDR1 SGHRS and CDR2 YFSETQ.

This clonotype turned up a few times. J is TRBJ1-1 and V is TRBV7-2; D may be TRBD1 (5 bases). This CDR3 is 15 amino acids long. Per the germline V gene, CDR1 is SGHTA and CDR2 is FQGNSA. V was clipped by 2 bases and J by 4 bases, with 14 bases between them. The CDR3 protein is CASSLLTGRGTEAFF. In nucleotides, the CDR3 is TGTGCCAGCAGCTTACTCACAGGTAGAGGCACTGAAGCTTTCTTT. The full variable domain, completed using reference TRBV7-2 and TRBJ1-1, is GAGVSQSPSNKVTEKGKDVELRCDPISGHTALYWYRQSLGQGLEFLIYFQGNSAPDKSGLPSDRFSAERTGGSVSTLTIQRTQQEDSAVYLCASSLLTGRGTEAFFGQGTRLTVV.

This clonotype was seen only a few times. This chain joins TRBV9 and TRBJ2-1; 11 bases map to TRBD2. Germline CDR1 is SGDLS and CDR2 is YYNGEE. V lost 3 bases and J lost 3; bases outside the gene matches: 5. This CDR3 comprises 16 residues. The CDR3 loop is CASSGLAGGIYNEQFF. CDR3 in DNA: TGTGCCAGCAGCGGCTTAGCGGGAGGGATCTACAATGAGCAGTTCTTC.

V is TRBV11-2 and J is TRBJ2-2; D gene uncertain. The CDR3 has 14 amino acids. V lost 5 bases to trimming and J lost 2 bases, with 9 bases between them. CDR1 and CDR2 from the germline V gene are SGHAT and FQNNGV. The CDR3 nucleotides are TGTGCCAGCAGCGCTGTTGTAAACACCGGGGAGCTGTTTTTT. This codes for CASSAVVNTGELFF.

The rearrangement joins TRBV14 to TRBJ1-4; D is ambiguous. Deletions cut 4 bases from V and 5 bases from J, with 14 bases between. CDR3 size: 15 residues. Germline CDR1 reads SGHDN; CDR2 reads FVKESK. DNA for the CDR3: TGTGCCAGCAGCCCCTCGGTTGGAGGGAATGAAAAACTGTTTTTT. This codes for CASSPSVGGNEKLFF.

About this clonotype: At one end the junction does not follow the germline gene, possibly because of a read error. V is TRBV12-3 or TRBV12-4 and J is TRBJ2-7; TRBD2 aligns across 11 bases. The CDR3 runs to 13 residues. CDR3 loop: CTSSYGTSGEQYF. CDR3 DNA: TGTACCAGCAGCTACGGGACTAGCGGCGAGCAGTACTTC.

This chain joins TRBV11-2 and TRBJ2-5; possible D gene TRBD2, 7 bases. The germline CDR1 and CDR2 sequences are SGHAT and FQNNGV. The V end was cut by 3 bases, the J end by 5 bases, with 19 bases between. This CDR3 has 16 amino acids. CDR3 residues: CASSLEWGGAEETQYF. The DNA of the CDR3 is TGTGCCAGCAGCTTGGAATGGGGGGGGGCGGAGGAGACCCAGTACTTC.

CDR3 protein: CASSFLGVDRGRADTQYF. The CDR3 DNA is TGTGCCAGCAGCTTTCTCGGTGTTGACAGGGGGAGAGCAGATACGCAGTATTTT. The rearrangement joins TRBV5-6 to TRBJ2-3, with 9 positions matching TRBD1. V lost 2 bases, J lost 4 bases, and 14 bases stayed unmatched. Germline V CDR1 and CDR2: SGHDT, YYEEEE. CDR3 length equals 18 residues.

The chain carries TRBV29-1 and TRBJ2-1; 9 bases agree with TRBD2. This CDR3 region has 13 residues. Germline V gene data show CDR1 as SQVTM and CDR2 as ANQGSEA. Unmatched junction bases numbered 9, after V lost 8 bases and J lost 7 bases. The CDR3 DNA is TGCAGCTCTACGACTAGCGGCGTTAATGAGCAGTTCTTC. Translating it yields CSSTTSGVNEQFF.

This clonotype has more than one count but fewer than ten. The chain couples TRBV28 to TRBJ2-1, with D tentatively TRBD2 (7 bases). The CDR3 has 15 residues. From germline, CDR1 is MDHEN and CDR2 SYDVKM. V lost 2 bases, J lost 7 bases, and 15 bases lay in between. The CDR3 sequence: CASSLRRGPGNEQFF. The CDR3 DNA follows: TGTGCCAGCAGTTTACGGCGGGGGCCCGGGAATGAGCAGTTCTTC.

This clonotype appeared a few times. This chain links TRBV12-3 or TRBV12-4 with TRBJ2-6; 11 nucleotides agree with TRBD1. Trimming at V came to 7 bases and at J to 1 base, leaving 3 bases not matched to a gene. This CDR3 region has 16 residues. This CDR3 reads CASTRDRGSGANVLTF. CDR3 nucleotides: TGTGCCAGCACCAGGGACAGGGGGTCTGGGGCCAACGTCCTGACTTTC.

This clonotype was counted a few times. J is TRBJ1-1 and V is TRBV18; D unresolved. Trimming pared 1 base from V and 1 base from J, leaving 10 bases between. The germline gives CDR1 KGHSH, CDR2 LQKENI. This CDR3 comprises 15 residues. DNA of the CDR3: TGTGCCAGCTCACCACGGGTGTCGGGGAACACTGAAGCTTTCTTT. Amino acid sequence: CASSPRVSGNTEAFF.

The rearrangement joins TRBV9 to TRBJ2-5, with 9 bases identical to TRBD1. The CDR3 has 16 amino acids. V shed 2 bases and J 5 bases; nucleotides not matched to a gene: 10. Germline V CDR1 and CDR2: SGDLS, YYNGEE. CDR3 amino acids: CASSVGGGQGVETQYF. CDR3 sequence (DNA): TGTGCCAGCAGCGTTGGGGGGGGACAGGGCGTGGAGACCCAGTACTTC. The complete variable domain, with remaining parts taken from reference TRBV9 and TRBJ2-5, reads DSGVTQTPKHLITATGQRVTLRCSPRSGDLSVYWYQQSLDQGLQFLIQYYNGEERAKGNILERFSAQQFPDLHSELNLSSLELGDSALYFCASSVGGGQGVETQYFGPGTRLLVL.

This clonotype was detected a few times. This chain joins TRBV7-2 and TRBJ2-7, with 7 bases matching TRBD2. This CDR3 spans 16 amino acids. The V and J ends lost 4 bases and 2 bases, in that order; junction bases with no gene match: 11. The germline CDR1 and CDR2 sequences are SGHTA and FQGNSA. Here the CDR3 reads CASSSQAGEVAYEQYF. The CDR3 DNA follows: TGTGCCAGCAGCTCCCAGGCGGGGGAAGTGGCCTACGAGCAGTACTTC.

This clonotype has a count of ten or more. The chain recombines TRBV12-3 or TRBV12-4 with TRBJ2-7; 8 bases are shared with TRBD2. CDR3 length: 13 residues. V gave up 8 bases and J gave up 7 bases; unmatched junction bases: 10. The CDR3 DNA reads as TGTGCCAGCGGGTCTCTTAGCGGGAAAGAGCAGTACTTC. It specifies CASGSLSGKEQYF.